This TCR beta chain comes out of a study of blood T cell repertoires in COVID-19. Background on the study: Specimens from acute and convalescent COVID-19 originated in the United States, Italy and Spain. From T cells, B-cell-depleted T cells, or PBMCs came the material, which was cDNA or gDNA.

Seattle participants joined during active infection and were tracked over time. Between the trimmed V and J ends, which lost 1 base and 6 bases, there was a span of 7 bases. CDR1 and CDR2 (germline): SGHTA, FQGNSA. The CDR3 covers 13 residues. Profiling relied on immunoSEQ multiplex PCR, and the TCRdb table lists in-frame clones only, not all of them. Here the sample spans more than 200,000 clones, 70% to 90% being singletons. This chain joins TRBV7-2 and TRBJ1-5; D call uncertain. This sequence originates from a woman aged 55-70 years with COVID-19, enrolled during active disease. The sequenced material came from peripheral blood. This CDR3 is CASSLEQRQPQHF. The CDR3 DNA reads TGTGCCAGCAGCTTAGAGCAACGTCAGCCCCAGCATTTT.